This T cell receptor (beta chain) comes out of a study of blood T cell repertoires in COVID-19. Data came from immunoSEQ multiplex PCR; TCRdb stores just in-frame clones and leaves some out. The profile shows some 240,000 clones, around 81% of them singletons. CDR3 length: 15 residues. Trimming left V 2 bases short and J 2 bases short, with 9 bases between. Germline assignment: CDR1 MNHEY and CDR2 SVGAGI. Sequenced sample: peripheral blood. The chain couples TRBV6-5 to TRBJ2-2, with D perhaps TRBD1 (5 bases). This clonotype originated in an elderly woman with COVID-19, enrolled during active disease. Written as DNA, the CDR3 is TGTGCCAGCAGTTACGTCGACAGCAACACCGGGGAGCTGTTTTTT. Protein product: CASSYVDSNTGELFF.